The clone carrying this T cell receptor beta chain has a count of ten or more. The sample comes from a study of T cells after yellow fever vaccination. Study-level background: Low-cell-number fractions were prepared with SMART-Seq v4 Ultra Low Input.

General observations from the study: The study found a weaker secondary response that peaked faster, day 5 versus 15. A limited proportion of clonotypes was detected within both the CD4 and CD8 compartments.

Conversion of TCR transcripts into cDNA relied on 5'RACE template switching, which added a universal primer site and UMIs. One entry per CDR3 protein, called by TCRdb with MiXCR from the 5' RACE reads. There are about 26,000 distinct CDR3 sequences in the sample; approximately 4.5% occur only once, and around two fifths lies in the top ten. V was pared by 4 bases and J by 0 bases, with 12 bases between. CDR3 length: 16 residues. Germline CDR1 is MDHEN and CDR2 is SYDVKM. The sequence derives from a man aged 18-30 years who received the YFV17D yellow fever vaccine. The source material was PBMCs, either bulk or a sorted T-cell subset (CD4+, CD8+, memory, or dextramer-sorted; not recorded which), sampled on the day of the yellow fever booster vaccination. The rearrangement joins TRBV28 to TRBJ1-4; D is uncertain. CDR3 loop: CASSSPLGTTNEKLFF. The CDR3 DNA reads TGTGCCAGCAGTTCCCCCTTGGGAACAACTAATGAAAAACTGTTTTTT.